This T cell receptor beta chain was found in a study of Ad26.COV2.S vaccination and SARS-CoV-2 variants (dated by TCRdb to the early 2020s). With regard to the full study: Vaccine-arm donors came from COV1001, a multicentre, randomized, double-blind, placebo-controlled phase I-IIa trial of Ad26.COV2.S in healthy adults. Ad26.COV2.S was given intramuscularly at 5x10^10 or 1x10^11 viral particles, as a single shot or as two shots 56 days apart. TCRbeta repertoire sequencing served as the tool for gauging how specific and how broad the SARS-CoV-2-reactive T cell receptors were following Ad26.COV2.S vaccination. A total of around 32 samples were included in the TCR-sequenced set, comprising around 20 Ad26.COV2.S vaccine recipients, 5 placebo recipients and 8 SARS-CoV-2 convalescent individuals. Trial participants were randomized into five groups of five, in which low-dose or high-dose Ad26.COV2.S was given once or twice, or placebo was given on both occasions. Investigators did not know the trial group allocation while performing experiments and assessing outcomes. The research as a whole found: Comparing responses between vaccine doses or regimens was not something the study was powered to do. Substantial breadth of spike-specific CD8+ and CD4+ T cell responses was reported after vaccination. Comparable non-spike TCR breadth was observed between vaccine and placebo recipients, consistent with only spike being contained in the vaccine. The authors noted that the TCR breadth and depth analyses may have underestimated total T cell responses. Higher spike-specific TCR breadth was observed in Ad26.COV2.S recipients than in placebo recipients (P = 0.0014).

V is cut by 10 bases and J by 4 bases, and the space between the germline ends is 8 bases. CDR3 length: 11 amino acids, cysteine to phenylalanine. Of the read, only the CDR3 DNA is kept; its 33 bases are in frame from base 1. CDR1 is given as LNHDA and CDR2 as SQIVND, both from the germline V gene (reference sequence). What this sample's treatment or condition label stands for: 19 received Ad26.COV2.S at low or high dose, single or two shots; 5 received placebo; per-sample allocation not given. For vaccine and placebo recipients, the sequenced repertoires came from samples collected on day 63 after the first injection. In Cohort 1b, about two dozen adults aged 18-55 years were enrolled at a single site in Boston, USA, between 29 July and 7 August 2020. Ad26.COV2.S was a replication-incompetent adenovirus type 26 vector that expressed a prefusion-stabilized SARS-CoV-2 spike protein derived from the original Wuhan strain.

As regards this clone: Its antigen is still unknown. No base quality values were provided; no much bigger clone lies one nucleotide off.

TCRbeta CDR3 regions were sequenced with the immunoSEQ Assay. After extraction, genomic DNA underwent amplification by bias-controlled multiplex PCR, followed by high-throughput sequencing. In the original analysis: To quantify the absolute abundance of each unique TCRbeta CDR3 region, sequences were collapsed and filtered. T cell fraction was estimated by normalization of TCRbeta template counts to usable DNA, with usable DNA being measured through amplification of reference genes present in all nucleated cells. Repertoire TCRs were annotated as SARS-CoV-2-specific when V gene, CDR3 amino acid sequence and J gene were exactly matched to a known reactive TCR set. The reference SARS-CoV-2 TCR set came from MIRA and was filtered for enrichment in COVID-19-positive ImmuneCODE repertoires, removing public or cross-reactive TCRs. Using the MIRA antigens, annotated TCRs were further analysed by specific ORF or by position within an ORF. Breadth was defined as annotated unique rearrangements over total unique productive rearrangements; depth was the summed frequency of those rearrangements. TCR breadth was compared between groups using two-sided Wilcoxon rank-sum tests. Imported from immuneACCESS, the table was reduced by TCRdb to in-frame sequences with V and J called. These copies leave out some clones; in studies compared against another copy, an unresolved V gene accounts for under half, and the cause of the remainder is not known. V, J and clone size were drawn from that table, and D and trimming were deduced from the DNA. The sample has hundreds of thousands of clones on record, 89% of them singletons. 2.5% to 3% of the sample is in the top ten clones.

This material consisted of peripheral blood, taken in a trial of Ad26.COV2.S vaccine versus placebo. This TCR was recovered from a person aged 18-60 years who received the Ad26.COV2.S COVID-19 vaccine or a placebo. Here the chain combines TRBV19 and TRBJ1-3; possibly the D gene is TRBD1, per 5 matching bases. The CDR3 region reads CATWGGNTIYF. The bases are TGTGCCACGTGGGGGGGAAACACCATATATTTT.